Below, one T cell receptor beta chain is given with its context. This clonotype was recorded at least ten times. The antigen it recognizes is unknown. Per-nucleotide qualities are absent, and no much larger clonotype sits a single base away. The data derive from a study of glioma-infiltrating T cells (dated by TCRdb to about 2016). Background for the entire study: Glioma tissue, non-neoplastic brain tissue and matched peripheral blood mononuclear cells were used as sources from which TCR alpha- and beta-chain repertoires were sequenced. To measure how far tissue and blood T-cell populations diverged, each tissue-infiltrating repertoire was compared against the peripheral blood repertoire of the same patient. The paired cohort was made up of three low-grade glioma patients, several primary glioblastoma patients and three non-glioma patients who contributed non-neoplastic brain tissue. What the study reported, not specific to this receptor: Group comparisons were based on small numbers of patients: three non-neoplastic, three low-grade glioma and eight or nine glioblastoma patients. VJ-independent divergence between tissue and blood was found to be below expectation in non-neoplastic patients but above expectation in all gliomas, particularly low-grade gliomas. Very few CDR3 sequences were found to be shared between tissue and blood, and this scarcity was attributed to high CDR3 diversity and limited sampling.

CDR3 length: 16 amino acids, cysteine to phenylalanine. CDR3 DNA only is kept here, 48 bases in frame from base 1. Trimming accounts for 3 bases at V and 3 bases at J, while the number of junction bases matched to no gene is 13. From a lookup of the germline V gene (reference sequence), CDR1 and CDR2 are DFQATT and SNEGSKA. TCR alpha and beta CDR3 regions were amplified with the iRepertoire nested amplicon-rescue multiplex PCR (arm-PCR) platform from RNA. One-step reverse transcription and amplification used about 90-450 ng of tissue mRNA or PBMC total RNA as input. Following bead purification, Illumina adapters were added through a secondary multiplex PCR, and the libraries were then gel-purified between 200 and 400 bp. Libraries carried internal 6-nucleotide barcodes used for demultiplexing. Sequencing of the libraries was done on an Illumina MiSeq using 2x220 or 2x250 nucleotide paired-end reads. As for how the authors treated the data: FLASH 1.2.11 was used to merge paired reads, and BWA-MEM then aligned the reads to the GRCh37 human genome before TRA and TRB reads were extracted. An IMGT-derived reference of cassette sequences and CDR3 motifs, with pseudogenes included, was used for V and J assignment. Three-frame translation of reads was performed, and productive CDR3s were defined as those with a C...FGXG motif and no stop codons. Clonotypes were defined as unique combinations of V-J cassette pair and CDR3 amino acid sequence. Reads were filtered by Hamming distance, thresholded by each sample's sequence error rate in mapped regions. TCRdb reran the public reads through fastp at Q25 and MiXCR, keeping productive beta chains. Each record represents a unique CDR3 protein, reported with the most common genes and DNA among its rows. For this entry, the V and J calls and clone size follow TCRdb and not the study's own pipeline. The sample includes about 180,000 distinct CDR3 sequences, with more than 35% observed a single time. The leading ten clones occupy 4% to 6.5% of the sample.

Specimen: glioma tissue, nonneoplastic brain tissue, or PBMCs (not recorded which). In this chain, TRBV20-1 is recombined with TRBJ2-7, with TRBD2 matching 8 junction bases. This TCR was sampled from a human donor with low-grade glioma or glioblastoma, undergoing nonglioma brain surgery, or in good health (not recorded which). The CDR3 reads as follows: CSASSGKQLLNYEQYF. The DNA reads TGCAGTGCTAGTAGCGGGAAACAGCTCCTAAACTACGAGCAGTACTTC.